Below, one T cell receptor (beta chain) is given with its context. This clonotype was found many times. This receptor's antigen is unknown. No clone much larger than this one lies a single base away; base qualities are absent. This sample stems from a study of spatial heterogeneity in lung cancer (dated by TCRdb to between 2018 and 2021). A note on the overall study: Beta-chain transcripts were consistently detected in greater numbers than alpha-chain transcripts, which likely reflected higher beta-chain transcript abundance. Nonsynonymous mutation counts, determined by whole-exome sequencing of tumor tissue, were related to TCR repertoire features. In the raw uncorrected reads, each unique combination of TCR and UMI appeared more than ten times on average. Both alpha and beta chains were TCR-sequenced in samples taken at surgery, namely 220 tumor regions, 62 to 70 matched nontumor lung samples and some 53 PBMC samples. In non-small cell lung cancer, the study made a quantitative comparison of TCR alpha and beta repertoires among multiple tumor regions, matched nontumor lung and blood. The investigation overall reported the following: Ubiquitous expanded tumor TCRs were detected in blood more often at tumor resection than at routine follow-up. Confirming at a functional level the hypothesis that regional TCRs recognize regional mutations was considered to require additional single-cell paired TCR alpha and beta sequencing.

Library preparation was by 5' RACE. Sequencing was carried out with a NextSeq 500. To allow correction of PCR and sequencing errors, the TCR library protocol tagged every TCR cDNA molecule with a unique molecular identifier. Concerning the study's data processing: Decombinator tools were used for TCR identification, UMI-based error correction and CDR3 extraction. Expanded TCRs were defined as those above a frequency of 2 per 1,000, corresponding to the top 1% of the tumor frequency distribution. Each repertoire was subsampled 100 times to 5,000 TCRs, after which Renyi diversity was computed with the R vegan package. CDR3 similarity networks were built from amino acid triplet string-kernel similarity, with CDR3s being connected when pairwise similarity was above 0.82. TCRdb reworked the public reads: Q25 trimming with fastp, MiXCR clone assembly, productive beta chains retained. Rows matching on CDR3 protein sequence are summarized as one entry with the most common DNA and genes. The V and J calls and clone size come from TCRdb's table, not from the authors' own analysis. Recorded for this sample are tens of thousands of distinct CDR3 sequences; less than 6% of them occurred a single time. Around 10% of the sample lies in the top ten.

The germline V gene (reference sequence) specifies DFQATT as CDR1 and SNEGSKA as CDR2. A distance of 22 bases separates the germline ends of V and J, which lose 5 bases and 8 bases respectively. There are 14 amino acids in the CDR3, from cysteine to phenylalanine inclusive. Only the CDR3 DNA is retained, 42 bases long and in frame from the first base. This specimen's time point label, interpreted: sample taken at primary tumor resection. Without any cell sorting, TCR sequencing was performed on whole RNA extracted either from tumor and nontumor lung tissue or from cryopreserved PBMC samples. Samples were obtained from 72 patients with early-stage, untreated non-small cell lung cancer from the lung TRACERx cohort. A patient was chosen for TCR sequencing only when enough RNA was available from at least two tumor regions.

This sample comprised PBMCs, obtained at surgery. Recombination joined TRBV20-1 with TRBJ2-7; a tentative D call is TRBD2 (6 bases match). The receptor was isolated from a male donor with early-stage non-small cell lung cancer. The nucleotide sequence reads TGCAGTGCTTATCTGTCGGGACTTGGGTGGAAGCAGTACTTC. It translates as CSAYLSGLGWKQYF.